The next 4 T cell receptor beta chains were all read from a single sample in a study of shared clonotypes between healthy human individuals. Here immunoSEQ multiplex PCR was the method, and the copy in TCRdb shows in-frame clones only, minus some. The sample contains 2 million or so clones, roughly 94% of which appear only once. The naive CD8 fraction comprised CD45RO-negative cells positively selected for CCR7 and excluded terminally differentiated effector memory CD45RA+ cells. The sequenced sample was naive CD8+ T cells sorted from blood. These receptors were collected from a man aged 18 to 30 in good health.

On this clone itself: Other DNA sequences of this sample code for an identical CDR3. The chain has TRBV6-6 and TRBJ2-2; D uncertain. V was cut by 5 bases and J by 3 bases, with 4 bases left in between. This CDR3 spans 12 amino acids. Germline CDR1 is MNHNY and CDR2 is SVGAGI (reference sequence). Here the CDR3 DNA reads TGTGCCAGCAGTCCCCACACCGGGGAGCTGTTTTTT. It specifies CASSPHTGELFF.

On this clone: In the same sample, other DNA sequences code for this CDR3. The rearrangement links TRBV19 to TRBJ2-7, with 7 bases matching TRBD2. Trimming took 2 bases from V and 4 from J; bases not matched to a gene: 2. Germline V gene sequence: CDR1 LNHDA, CDR2 SQIVND (reference sequence). There are 13 residues in the CDR3. CDR3 DNA: TGTGCCAGTAGTATAACCGGGGGGTACGAGCAGTACTTC. It yields the protein CASSITGGYEQYF.

The V gene is TRBV7-2, the J gene TRBJ2-2; TRBD2 is a possible D gene (5 bases). V was trimmed by 1 base and J by 0 bases, leaving 18 bases between them. This CDR3 comprises 19 residues. The germline V gene encodes CDR1 SGHTA and CDR2 FQGNSA. The CDR3 is CASSLVSGKRLPNTGELFF. The CDR3 DNA follows: TGTGCCAGCAGCTTAGTTTCGGGGAAACGGTTACCGAACACCGGGGAGCTGTTTTTT.

The V gene is TRBV4-2, the J gene TRBJ2-7; D unresolved. CDR1 LGHNA and CDR2 YNFKEQ come from the germline V gene. This CDR3 is built from 12 residues. V lost 6 bases and J 0 bases, leaving 6 bases between the germline ends. For the CDR3, the DNA is TGTGCCAGCAGTTCGAGCTCCTACGAGCAGTACTTC. The encoded protein is CASSSSSYEQYF.